This TCR beta chain was sequenced in a study of PD-1 blockade in classical Hodgkin lymphoma. Using immunoSEQ multiplex PCR, the repertoire was profiled, and TCRdb retains in-frame clones only, with some absent. The sample lists roughly 12,000 clones, 75% occurring once. With no exception, relapse followed autologous stem cell transplantation in all patients, and brentuximab vedotin exposure varied. This CDR3 contains 12 residues. CDR1 SNHLY and CDR2 FYNNEI come from the germline V gene. The V end was cut by 7 bases, the J end by 8 bases, with 9 bases between. The chain employs TRBV2 and TRBJ1-6; no reliable D call. The sample consisted of peripheral blood mononuclear cells (PBMCs), taken at baseline. The origin of this receptor is a human donor with classical Hodgkin lymphoma. In DNA, the CDR3 is TGTGCCAGCAATTTCGGGGATTCACCCCTCCACTTT. This gives the protein CASNFGDSPLHF.